This T cell receptor beta chain was captured in a study of beta chain features in type 1 diabetes. Study results and caveats: All four CD4+ subsets of Type 1 diabetes patients contained TCRB CDR3s that were moderately but significantly shorter.

Markers CD45RO/CCR7/CD25/CD127/CD95/CD27 served to sort CD4+ naive, central memory, regulatory and stem cell-like memory cells. CDR1 KGHSH and CDR2 LQKENI come from the germline V gene. The CDR3 spans 14 residues. The trim removed 6 bases at V and 10 bases at J, leaving 9 bases unmatched. This clone has just a few counts. Its antigen is still unknown. Investigators reverse transcribed all isolated RNA, so they sequenced expressed TCRB transcripts. The read count averaged approximately 3.3 million across naive, central memory and regulatory T cell samples. Using immunoSEQ multiplex PCR, the repertoire was profiled, and TCRdb retains in-frame clones only, with some absent. The sample has roughly 700,000 clones, around 15% seen once.

The sample taken for sequencing was naive CD4+ T cells from blood. This TCR derives from a man in his late teens or twenties with type 1 diabetes. This rearrangement joins TRBV18 to TRBJ1-6, with 7 bases that match TRBD1. The CDR3 DNA reads as TGTGCCAGCTCTCCCGACAGGGACGGGTCACCCCTCCACTTT. This encodes CASSPDRDGSPLHF.